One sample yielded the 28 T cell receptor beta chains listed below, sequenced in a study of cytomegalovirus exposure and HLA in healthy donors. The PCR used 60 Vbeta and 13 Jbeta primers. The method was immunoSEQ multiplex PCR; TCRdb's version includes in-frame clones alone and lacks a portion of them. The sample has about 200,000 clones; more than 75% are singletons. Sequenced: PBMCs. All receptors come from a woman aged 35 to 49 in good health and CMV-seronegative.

CDR3 bases: TGCGCCAGCAGCCAAACGACTGGTTCCCAAGAGACCCAGTACTTC. Residues: CASSQTTGSQETQYF. The chain joins TRBV4-1 to TRBJ2-5; the D is unclear. The germline V gene encodes CDR1 MGHRA and CDR2 YSYEKL. The V end lost 2 bases, the J end lost 1 base, and 11 bases lay between the germline ends. CDR3 length: 15 amino acids.

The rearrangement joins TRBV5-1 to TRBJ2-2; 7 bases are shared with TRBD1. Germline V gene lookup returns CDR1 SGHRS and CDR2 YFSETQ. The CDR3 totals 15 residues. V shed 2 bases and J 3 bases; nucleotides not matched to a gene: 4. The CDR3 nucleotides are TGCGCCAGCAGCTTATACAGGGGAGACACCGGGGAGCTGTTTTTT. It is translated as CASSLYRGDTGELFF.

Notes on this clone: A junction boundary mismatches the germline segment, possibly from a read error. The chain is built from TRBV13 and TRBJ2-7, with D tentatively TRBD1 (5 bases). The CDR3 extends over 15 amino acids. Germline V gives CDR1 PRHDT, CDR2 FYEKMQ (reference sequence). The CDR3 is CASCLLRDRTYEQYF. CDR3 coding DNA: TGTGCCAGCTGCTTACTCAGAGACAGAACCTACGAGCAGTACTTC.

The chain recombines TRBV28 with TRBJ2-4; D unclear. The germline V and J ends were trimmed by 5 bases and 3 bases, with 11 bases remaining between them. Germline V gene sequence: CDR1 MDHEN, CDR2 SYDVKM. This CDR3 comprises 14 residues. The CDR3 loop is CASSTLTGKNIQYF. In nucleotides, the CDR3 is TGTGCCAGCAGTACCCTGACGGGCAAAAACATTCAGTACTTC.

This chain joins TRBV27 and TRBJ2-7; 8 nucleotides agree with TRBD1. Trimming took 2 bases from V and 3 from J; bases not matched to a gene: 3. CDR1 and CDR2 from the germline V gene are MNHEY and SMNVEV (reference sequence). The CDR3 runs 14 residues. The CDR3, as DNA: TGTGCCAGCAGTTTAAAGACAGGGGACTACGAGCAGTACTTC. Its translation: CASSLKTGDYEQYF.

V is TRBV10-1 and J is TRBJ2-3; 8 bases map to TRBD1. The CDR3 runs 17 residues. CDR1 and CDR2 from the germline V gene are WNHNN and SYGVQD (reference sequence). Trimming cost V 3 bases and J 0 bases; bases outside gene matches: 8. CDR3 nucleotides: TGCGCCAGCAGTGAAGGCCAGGGGGCGCGAAGCACAGATACGCAGTATTTT. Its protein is CASSEGQGARSTDTQYF.

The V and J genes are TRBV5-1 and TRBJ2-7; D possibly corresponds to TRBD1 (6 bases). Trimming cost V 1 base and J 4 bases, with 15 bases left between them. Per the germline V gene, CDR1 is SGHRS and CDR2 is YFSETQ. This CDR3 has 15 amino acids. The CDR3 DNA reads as TGCGCCAGCAGCTTGAGTACCGGGACACCTTACGAGCAGTACTTC. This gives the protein CASSLSTGTPYEQYF.

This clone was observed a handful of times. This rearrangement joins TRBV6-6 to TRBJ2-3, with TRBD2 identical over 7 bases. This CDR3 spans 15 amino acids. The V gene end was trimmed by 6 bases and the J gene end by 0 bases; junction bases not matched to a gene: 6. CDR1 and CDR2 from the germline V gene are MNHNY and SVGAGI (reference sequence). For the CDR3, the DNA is TGTGCCAGCAGGCTAAGCGGGATTAGCACAGATACGCAGTATTTT. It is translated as CASRLSGISTDTQYF.

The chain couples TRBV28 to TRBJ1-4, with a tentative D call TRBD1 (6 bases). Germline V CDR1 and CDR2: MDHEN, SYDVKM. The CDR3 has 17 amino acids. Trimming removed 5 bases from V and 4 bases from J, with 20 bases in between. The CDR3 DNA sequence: TGTGCCAGCAGTGGCACCTTAGGGGGGGCACGTAATGAAAAACTGTTTTTT. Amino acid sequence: CASSGTLGGARNEKLFF. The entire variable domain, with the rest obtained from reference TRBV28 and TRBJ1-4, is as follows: DVKVTQSSRYLVKRTGEKVFLECVQDMDHENMFWYRQDPGLGLRLIYFSYDVKMKEKGDIPEGYSVSREKKERFSLILESASTNQTSMYLCASSGTLGGARNEKLFFGSGTQLSVL.

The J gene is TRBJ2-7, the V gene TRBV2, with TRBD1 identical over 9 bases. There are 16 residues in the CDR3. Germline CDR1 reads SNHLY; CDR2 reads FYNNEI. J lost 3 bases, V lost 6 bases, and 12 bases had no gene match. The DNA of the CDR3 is TGTGCCAGCAGAGAATGGACAGGGGCCTTTCACTACGAGCAGTACTTC. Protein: CASREWTGAFHYEQYF. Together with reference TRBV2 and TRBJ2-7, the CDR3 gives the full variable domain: EPEVTQTPSHQVTQMGQEVILRCVPISNHLYFYWYRQILGQKVEFLVSFYNNEISEKSEIFDDQFSVERPDGSNFTLKIRSTKLEDSAMYFCASREWTGAFHYEQYFGPGTRLTVT.

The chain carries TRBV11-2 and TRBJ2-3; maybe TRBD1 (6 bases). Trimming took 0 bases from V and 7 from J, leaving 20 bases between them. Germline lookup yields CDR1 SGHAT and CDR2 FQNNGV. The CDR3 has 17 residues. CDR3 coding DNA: TGTGCCAGCAGCTTAGATTTACAGGGTGGATTCATGTATACGCAGTATTTT. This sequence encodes CASSLDLQGGFMYTQYF.

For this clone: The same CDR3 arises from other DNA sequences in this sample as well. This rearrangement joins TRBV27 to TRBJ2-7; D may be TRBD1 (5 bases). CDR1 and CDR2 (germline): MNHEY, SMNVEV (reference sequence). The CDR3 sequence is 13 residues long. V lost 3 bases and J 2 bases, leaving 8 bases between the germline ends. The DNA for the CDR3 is TGTGCCAGCAGTTTCGGCAGGGCCTACGAGCAGTACTTC. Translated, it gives CASSFGRAYEQYF.

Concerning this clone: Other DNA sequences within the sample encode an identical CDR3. CDR3 amino acids: CASSLAGVGETQYF. The CDR3 DNA reads as TGTGCCAGCAGCTTAGCGGGAGTGGGGGAGACCCAGTACTTC. The rearrangement links TRBV7-2 to TRBJ2-5; possible D gene TRBD2, 5 bases. In germline, CDR1 is SGHTA, CDR2 FQGNSA. The CDR3 sequence is 14 residues long. V lost 0 bases, J lost 5 bases, and 10 bases lay in between.

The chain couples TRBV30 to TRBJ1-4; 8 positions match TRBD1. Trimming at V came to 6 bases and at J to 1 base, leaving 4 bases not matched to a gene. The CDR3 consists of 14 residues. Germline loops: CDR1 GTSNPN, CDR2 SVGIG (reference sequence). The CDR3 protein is CACGQGGTNEKLFF. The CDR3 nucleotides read TGTGCCTGTGGACAGGGTGGAACTAATGAAAAACTGTTTTTT.

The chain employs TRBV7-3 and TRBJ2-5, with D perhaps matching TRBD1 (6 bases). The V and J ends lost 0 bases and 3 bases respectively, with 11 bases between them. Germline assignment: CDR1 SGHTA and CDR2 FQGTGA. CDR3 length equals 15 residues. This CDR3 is CASSLTPGAEETQYF. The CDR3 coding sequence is TGTGCCAGCAGCTTAACTCCAGGGGCCGAAGAGACCCAGTACTTC.

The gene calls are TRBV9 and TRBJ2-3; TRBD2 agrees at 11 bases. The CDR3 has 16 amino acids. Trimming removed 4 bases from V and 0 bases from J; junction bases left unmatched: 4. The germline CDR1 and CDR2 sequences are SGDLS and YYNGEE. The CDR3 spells CASSPRLAGSTDTQYF. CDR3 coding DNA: TGTGCCAGCAGCCCCCGACTAGCGGGGAGCACAGATACGCAGTATTTT. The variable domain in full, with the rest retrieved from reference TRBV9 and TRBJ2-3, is DSGVTQTPKHLITATGQRVTLRCSPRSGDLSVYWYQQSLDQGLQFLIQYYNGEERAKGNILERFSAQQFPDLHSELNLSSLELGDSALYFCASSPRLAGSTDTQYFGPGTRLTVL.

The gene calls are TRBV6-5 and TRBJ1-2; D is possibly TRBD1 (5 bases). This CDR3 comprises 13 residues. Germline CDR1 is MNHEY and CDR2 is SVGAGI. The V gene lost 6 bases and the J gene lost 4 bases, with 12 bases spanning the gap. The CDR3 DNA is TGTGCCAGCAGGCGACAGTCCCTCTATGGCTACACCTTC. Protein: CASRRQSLYGYTF.

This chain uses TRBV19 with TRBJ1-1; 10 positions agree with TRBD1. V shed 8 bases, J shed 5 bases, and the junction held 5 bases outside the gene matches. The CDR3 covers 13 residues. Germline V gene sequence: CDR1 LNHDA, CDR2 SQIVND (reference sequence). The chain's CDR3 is CASETGGQTEAFF. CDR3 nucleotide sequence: TGTGCCAGTGAGACAGGGGGCCAAACTGAAGCTTTCTTT. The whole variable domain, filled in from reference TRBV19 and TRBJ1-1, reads DGGITQSPKYLFRKEGQNVTLSCEQNLNHDAMYWYRQDPGQGLRLIYYSQIVNDFQKGDIAEGYSVSREKKESFPLTVTSAQKNPTAFYLCASETGGQTEAFFGQGTRLTVV.

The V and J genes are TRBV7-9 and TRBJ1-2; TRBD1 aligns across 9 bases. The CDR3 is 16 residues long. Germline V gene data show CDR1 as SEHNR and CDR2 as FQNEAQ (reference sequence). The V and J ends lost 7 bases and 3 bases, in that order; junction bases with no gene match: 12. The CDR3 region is CASTNSPGQGDYGYTF. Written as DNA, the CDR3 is TGTGCCAGCACCAATTCTCCGGGACAGGGAGACTATGGCTACACCTTC.

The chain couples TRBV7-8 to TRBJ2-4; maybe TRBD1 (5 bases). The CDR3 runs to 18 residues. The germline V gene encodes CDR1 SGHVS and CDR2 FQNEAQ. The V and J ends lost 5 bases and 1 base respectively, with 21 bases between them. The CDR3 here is CASSEKGPLYQAKNIQYF. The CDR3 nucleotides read TGTGCCAGCAGCGAAAAGGGGCCCCTATATCAGGCCAAAAACATTCAGTACTTC.

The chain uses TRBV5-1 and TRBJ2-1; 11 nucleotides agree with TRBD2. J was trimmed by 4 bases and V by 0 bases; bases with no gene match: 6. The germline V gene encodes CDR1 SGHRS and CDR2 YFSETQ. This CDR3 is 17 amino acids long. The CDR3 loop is CASSLELAGGEYNEQFF. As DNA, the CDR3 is TGCGCCAGCAGCTTGGAGCTAGCGGGAGGCGAATACAATGAGCAGTTCTTC.

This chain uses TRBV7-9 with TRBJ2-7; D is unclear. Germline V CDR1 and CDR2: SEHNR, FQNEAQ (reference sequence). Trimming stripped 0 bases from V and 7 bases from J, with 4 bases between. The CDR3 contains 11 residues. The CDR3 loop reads CASSLAHEQYF. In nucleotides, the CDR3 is TGTGCCAGCAGCTTAGCCCATGAGCAGTACTTC.

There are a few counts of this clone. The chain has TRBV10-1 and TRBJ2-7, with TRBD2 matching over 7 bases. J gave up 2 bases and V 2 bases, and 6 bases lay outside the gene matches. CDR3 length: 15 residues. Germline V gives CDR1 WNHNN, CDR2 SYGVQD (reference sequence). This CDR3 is CASSETASGTYEQYF. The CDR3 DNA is TGCGCCAGCAGTGAGACGGCTAGCGGCACCTACGAGCAGTACTTC.

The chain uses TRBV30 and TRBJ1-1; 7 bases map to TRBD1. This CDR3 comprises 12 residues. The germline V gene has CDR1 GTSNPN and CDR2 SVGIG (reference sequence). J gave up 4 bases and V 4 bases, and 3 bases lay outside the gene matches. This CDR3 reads CAWNRGVTEAFF. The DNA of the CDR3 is TGTGCCTGGAACAGGGGCGTCACTGAAGCTTTCTTT.

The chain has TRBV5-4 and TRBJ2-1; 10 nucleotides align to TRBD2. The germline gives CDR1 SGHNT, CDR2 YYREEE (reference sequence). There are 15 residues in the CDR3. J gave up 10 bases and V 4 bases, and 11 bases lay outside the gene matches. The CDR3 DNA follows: TGTGCCAGCAGCCCATTGACTAGCGGGTTTGGGGAGCAGTTCTTC. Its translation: CASSPLTSGFGEQFF.

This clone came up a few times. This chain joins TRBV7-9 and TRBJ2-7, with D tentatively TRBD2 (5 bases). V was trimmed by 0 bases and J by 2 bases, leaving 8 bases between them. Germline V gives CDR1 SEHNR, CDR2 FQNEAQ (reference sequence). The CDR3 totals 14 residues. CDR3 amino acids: CASSLATTPYEQYF. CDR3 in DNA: TGTGCCAGCAGCTTAGCGACTACTCCCTACGAGCAGTACTTC.

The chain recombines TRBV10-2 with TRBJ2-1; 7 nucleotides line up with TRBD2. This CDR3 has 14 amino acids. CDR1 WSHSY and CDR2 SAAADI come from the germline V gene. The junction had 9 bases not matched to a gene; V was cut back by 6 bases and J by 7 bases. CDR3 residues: CASSDWTSRNEQFF. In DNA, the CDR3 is TGCGCCAGCAGCGACTGGACTAGTAGGAATGAGCAGTTCTTC.

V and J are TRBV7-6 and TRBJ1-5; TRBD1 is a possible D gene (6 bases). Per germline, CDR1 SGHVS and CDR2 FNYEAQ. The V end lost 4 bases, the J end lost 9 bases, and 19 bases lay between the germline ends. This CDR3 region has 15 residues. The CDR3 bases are TGTGCCAGCAGCTCTCCCTTAACAGGGTCAGGGCCCCAGCATTTT. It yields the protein CASSSPLTGSGPQHF.